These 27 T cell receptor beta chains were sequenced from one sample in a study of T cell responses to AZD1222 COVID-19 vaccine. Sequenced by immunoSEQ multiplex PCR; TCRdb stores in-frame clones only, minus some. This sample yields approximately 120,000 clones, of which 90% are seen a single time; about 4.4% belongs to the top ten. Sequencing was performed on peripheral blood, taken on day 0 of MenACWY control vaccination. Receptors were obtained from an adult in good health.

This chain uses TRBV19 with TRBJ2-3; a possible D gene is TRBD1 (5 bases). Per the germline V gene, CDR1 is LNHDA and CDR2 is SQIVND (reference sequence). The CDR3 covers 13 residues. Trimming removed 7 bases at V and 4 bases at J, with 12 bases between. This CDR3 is CASTLAGSDTQYF. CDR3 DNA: TGTGCCAGTACCCTCGCAGGGTCAGATACGCAGTATTTT.

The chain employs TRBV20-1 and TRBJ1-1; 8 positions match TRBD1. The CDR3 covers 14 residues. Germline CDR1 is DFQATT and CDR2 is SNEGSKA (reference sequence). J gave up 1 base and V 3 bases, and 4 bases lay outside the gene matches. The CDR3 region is CSASKGQGNTEAFF. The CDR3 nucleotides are TGCAGTGCTAGTAAAGGACAGGGGAACACTGAAGCTTTCTTT.

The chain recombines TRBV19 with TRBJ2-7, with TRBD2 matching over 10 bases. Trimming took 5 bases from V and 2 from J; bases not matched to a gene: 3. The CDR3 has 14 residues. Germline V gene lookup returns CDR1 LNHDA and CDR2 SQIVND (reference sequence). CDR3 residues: CASSPGLAAYEQYF. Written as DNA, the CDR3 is TGTGCCAGTAGTCCTGGACTAGCGGCCTACGAGCAGTACTTC.

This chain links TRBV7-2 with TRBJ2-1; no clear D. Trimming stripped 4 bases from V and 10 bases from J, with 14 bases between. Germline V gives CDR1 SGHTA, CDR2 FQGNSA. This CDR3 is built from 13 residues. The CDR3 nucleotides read TGTGCCAGCAGCTCCAGCCCCCTTTGGGAGCAGTTCTTC. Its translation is CASSSSPLWEQFF.

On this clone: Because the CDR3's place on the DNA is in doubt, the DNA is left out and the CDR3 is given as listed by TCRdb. The CDR3 is CSVNEQFFF. This rearrangement joins TRBV20-1 to TRBJ2-1. Per germline, CDR1 DFQATT and CDR2 SNEGSKA (reference sequence). The CDR3 comprises 9 residues, both ends counted.

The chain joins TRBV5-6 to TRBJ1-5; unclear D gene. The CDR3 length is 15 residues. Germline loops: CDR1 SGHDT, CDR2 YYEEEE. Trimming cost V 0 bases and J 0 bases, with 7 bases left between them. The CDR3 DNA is TGTGCCAGCAGCTTGGCCAGCTATAGCAATCAGCCCCAGCATTTT. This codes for CASSLASYSNQPQHF. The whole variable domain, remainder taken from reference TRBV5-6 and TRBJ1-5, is DAGVTQSPTHLIKTRGQQVTLRCSPKSGHDTVSWYQQALGQGPQFIFQYYEEEERQRGNFPDRFSGHQFPNYSSELNVNALLLGDSALYLCASSLASYSNQPQHFGDGTRLSIL.

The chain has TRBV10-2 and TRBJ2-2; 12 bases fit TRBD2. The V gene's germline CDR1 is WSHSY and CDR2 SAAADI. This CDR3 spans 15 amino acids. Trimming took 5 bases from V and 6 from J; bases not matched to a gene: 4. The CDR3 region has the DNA TGCGCCAGCAGTTTGACTAGCGGGGGTGCCGGGGAGCTGTTTTTT. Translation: CASSLTSGGAGELFF.

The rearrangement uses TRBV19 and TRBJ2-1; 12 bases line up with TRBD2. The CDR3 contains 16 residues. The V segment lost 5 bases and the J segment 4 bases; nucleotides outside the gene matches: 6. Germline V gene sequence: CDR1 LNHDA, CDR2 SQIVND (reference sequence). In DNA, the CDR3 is TGTGCCAGTAGTCACCAAGGACTAGCGGGATACAATGAGCAGTTCTTC. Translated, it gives CASSHQGLAGYNEQFF. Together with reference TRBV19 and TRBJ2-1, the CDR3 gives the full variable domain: DGGITQSPKYLFRKEGQNVTLSCEQNLNHDAMYWYRQDPGQGLRLIYYSQIVNDFQKGDIAEGYSVSREKKESFPLTVTSAQKNPTAFYLCASSHQGLAGYNEQFFGPGTRLTVL.

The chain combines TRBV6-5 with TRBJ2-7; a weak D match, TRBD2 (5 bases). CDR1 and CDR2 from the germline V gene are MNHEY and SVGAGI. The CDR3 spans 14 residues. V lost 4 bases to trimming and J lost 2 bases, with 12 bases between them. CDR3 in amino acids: CASSSRAGTYEQYF. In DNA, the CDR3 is TGTGCCAGCAGTTCCCGTGCCGGGACCTACGAGCAGTACTTC.

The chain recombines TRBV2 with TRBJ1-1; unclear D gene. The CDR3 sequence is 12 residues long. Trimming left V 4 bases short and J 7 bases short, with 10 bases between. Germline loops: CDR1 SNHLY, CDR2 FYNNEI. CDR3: CASSGQAHEAFF. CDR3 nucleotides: TGTGCCAGCAGTGGCCAGGCTCATGAAGCTTTCTTT.

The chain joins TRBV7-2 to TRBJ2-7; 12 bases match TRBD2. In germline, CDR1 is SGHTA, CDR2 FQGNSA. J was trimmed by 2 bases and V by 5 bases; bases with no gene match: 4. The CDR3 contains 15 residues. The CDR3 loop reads CASSARTSGTYEQYF. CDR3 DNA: TGTGCCAGCAGCGCCCGGACTAGCGGGACCTACGAGCAGTACTTC.

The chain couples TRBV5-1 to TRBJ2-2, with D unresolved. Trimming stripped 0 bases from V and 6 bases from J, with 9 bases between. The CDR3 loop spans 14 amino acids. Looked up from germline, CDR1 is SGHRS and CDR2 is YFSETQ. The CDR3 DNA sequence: TGCGCCAGCAGCTTGGGTTTCGTTCCCGGGGAGCTGTTTTTT. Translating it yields CASSLGFVPGELFF.

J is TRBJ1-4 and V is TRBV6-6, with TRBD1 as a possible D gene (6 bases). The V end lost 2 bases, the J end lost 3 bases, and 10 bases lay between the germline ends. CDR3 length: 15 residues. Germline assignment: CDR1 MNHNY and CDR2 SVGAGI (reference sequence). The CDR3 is CASSYKDSSNEKLFF. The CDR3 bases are TGTGCCAGCAGTTACAAGGACAGCTCTAATGAAAAACTGTTTTTT.

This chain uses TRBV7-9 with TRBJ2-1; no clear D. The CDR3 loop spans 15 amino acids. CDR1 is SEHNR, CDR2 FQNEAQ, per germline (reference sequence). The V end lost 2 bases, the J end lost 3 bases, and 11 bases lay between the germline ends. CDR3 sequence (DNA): TGTGCCAGCAGCTTATGGGCAGGCGTCTACAATGAGCAGTTCTTC. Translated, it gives CASSLWAGVYNEQFF.

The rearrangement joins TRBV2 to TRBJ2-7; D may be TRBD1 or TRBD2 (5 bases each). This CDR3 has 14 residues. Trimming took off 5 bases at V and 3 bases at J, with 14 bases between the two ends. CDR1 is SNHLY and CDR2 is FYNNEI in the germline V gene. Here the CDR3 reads CASSPYGTLYEQYF. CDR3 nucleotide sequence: TGTGCCAGCAGTCCTTACGGGACCCTCTACGAGCAGTACTTC.

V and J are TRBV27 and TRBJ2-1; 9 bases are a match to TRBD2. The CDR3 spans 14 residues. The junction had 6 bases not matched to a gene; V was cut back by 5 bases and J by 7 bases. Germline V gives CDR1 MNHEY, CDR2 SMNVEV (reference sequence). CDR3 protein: CASSLRGGGNEQFF. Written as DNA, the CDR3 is TGTGCCAGCAGTCTGCGCGGGGGGGGTAATGAGCAGTTCTTC.

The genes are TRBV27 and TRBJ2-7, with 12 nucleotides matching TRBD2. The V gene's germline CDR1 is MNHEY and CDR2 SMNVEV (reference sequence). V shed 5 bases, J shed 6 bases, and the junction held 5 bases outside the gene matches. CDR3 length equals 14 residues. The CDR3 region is CASSPSGGASEQYV. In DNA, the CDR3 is TGTGCCAGCAGTCCTAGCGGGGGGGCTTCCGAGCAGTACGTC.

This chain's CDR3 is CASSYLGAGTYGYTF. The CDR3 nucleotides read TGTGCCAGCAGTTACTTGGGCGCAGGGACCTATGGCTACACCTTC. The chain carries TRBV6-5 and TRBJ1-2, with a weak D call TRBD1 (5 bases). There are 15 residues in the CDR3. Looked up from germline, CDR1 is MNHEY and CDR2 is SVGAGI. V lost 1 base to trimming and J lost 4 bases, with 13 bases between them.

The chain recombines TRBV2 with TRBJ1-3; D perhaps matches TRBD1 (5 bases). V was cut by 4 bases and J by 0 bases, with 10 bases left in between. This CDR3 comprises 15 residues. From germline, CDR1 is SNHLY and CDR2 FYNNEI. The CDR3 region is CASSVGRGSGNTIYF. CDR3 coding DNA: TGTGCCAGCAGTGTAGGAAGGGGCTCTGGAAACACCATATATTTT.

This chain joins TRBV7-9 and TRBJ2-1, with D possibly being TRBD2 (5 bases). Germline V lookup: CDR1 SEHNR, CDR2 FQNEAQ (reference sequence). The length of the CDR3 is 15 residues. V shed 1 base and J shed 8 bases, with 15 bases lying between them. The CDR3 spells CASSLGGVRYDEQFF. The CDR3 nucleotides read TGTGCCAGCAGCTTAGGGGGAGTAAGGTACGATGAGCAGTTCTTC.

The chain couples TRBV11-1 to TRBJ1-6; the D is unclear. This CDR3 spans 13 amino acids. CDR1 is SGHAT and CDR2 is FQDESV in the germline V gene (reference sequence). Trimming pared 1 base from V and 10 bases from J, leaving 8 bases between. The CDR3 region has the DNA TGTGCCAGCAGCTTAGGTCTGGGGTCACCCCTCCACTTT. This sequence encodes CASSLGLGSPLHF.

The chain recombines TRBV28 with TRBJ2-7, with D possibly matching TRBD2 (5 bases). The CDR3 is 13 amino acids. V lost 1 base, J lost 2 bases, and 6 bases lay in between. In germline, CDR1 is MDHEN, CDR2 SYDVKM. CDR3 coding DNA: TGTGCCAGCAGTTTATTCGGGGCCTACGAGCAGTACTTC. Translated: CASSLFGAYEQYF. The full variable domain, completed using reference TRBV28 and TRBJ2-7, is DVKVTQSSRYLVKRTGEKVFLECVQDMDHENMFWYRQDPGLGLRLIYFSYDVKMKEKGDIPEGYSVSREKKERFSLILESASTNQTSMYLCASSLFGAYEQYFGPGTRLTVT.

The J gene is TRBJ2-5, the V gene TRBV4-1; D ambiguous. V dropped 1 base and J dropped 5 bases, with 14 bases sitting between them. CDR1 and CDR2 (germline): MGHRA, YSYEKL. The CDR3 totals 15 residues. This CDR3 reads CASSQVQSTYETQYF. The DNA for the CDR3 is TGCGCCAGCAGCCAAGTCCAGAGTACATACGAGACCCAGTACTTC.

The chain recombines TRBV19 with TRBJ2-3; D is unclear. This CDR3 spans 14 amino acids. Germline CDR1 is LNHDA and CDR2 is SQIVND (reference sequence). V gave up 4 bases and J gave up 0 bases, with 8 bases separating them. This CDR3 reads CASSSHSSTDTQYF. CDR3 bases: TGTGCCAGTAGTAGTCACTCTAGCACAGATACGCAGTATTTT.

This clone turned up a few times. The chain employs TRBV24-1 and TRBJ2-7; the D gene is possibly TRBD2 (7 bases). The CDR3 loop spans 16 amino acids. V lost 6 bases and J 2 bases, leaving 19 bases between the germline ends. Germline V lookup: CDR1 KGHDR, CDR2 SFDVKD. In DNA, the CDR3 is TGTGCCACCAGTCCACGAGGGGGGGTTGAAGCCTACGAGCAGTACTTC. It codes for CATSPRGGVEAYEQYF.

CDR3 nucleotide sequence: TGTGCCACCAGCAGAGGAAGTGATTCTGGGGCCAACGTCCTGACTTTC. Translation gives CATSRGSDSGANVLTF. The genes are TRBV15 and TRBJ2-6; the D is unclear. Germline CDR1 reads LNHNV; CDR2 reads YYDKDF (reference sequence). Trimming cost V 1 base and J 1 base, with 8 bases left between them. There are 16 residues in the CDR3.

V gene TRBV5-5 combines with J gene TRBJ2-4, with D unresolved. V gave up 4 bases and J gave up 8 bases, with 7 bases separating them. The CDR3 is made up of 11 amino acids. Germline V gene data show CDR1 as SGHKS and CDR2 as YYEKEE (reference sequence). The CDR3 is CASSERYIQYF. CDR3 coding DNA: TGTGCCAGCAGCGAGCGTTACATTCAGTACTTC.